The T cell receptor (beta chain) under discussion was sequenced for a study of T-cell reconstitution after alpha-beta-depleted transplantation in children. Preparation of the TCRbeta library used unique molecular identifiers. One entry per CDR3 protein results from TCRdb running MiXCR on the PCR reads. The sample records around 410,000 distinct CDR3 sequences, roughly a tenth being singletons. The ends lost 6 bases at V and 2 bases at J; junction bases unmatched: 3. CDR3 length equals 13 residues. The germline CDR1 and CDR2 sequences are SGHRS and YFSETQ. This clonotype has more than one count but fewer than ten.

This receptor was obtained from a human donor who donated a stem cell graft to a child with acute myeloid leukemia. Sequencing used PBMCs from the stem cell graft donor, obtained from the stem cell graft. The chain recombines TRBV5-1 with TRBJ2-3, with 7 bases matching TRBD1. CDR3 sequence reads: CASTDRDTDTQYF. The DNA of the CDR3 is TGCGCCAGCACAGACAGGGACACAGATACGCAGTATTTT. The full variable domain, with the rest looked up from reference TRBV5-1 and TRBJ2-3, is KAGVTQTPRYLIKTRGQQVTLSCSPISGHRSVSWYQQTPGQGLQFLFEYFSETQRNKGNFPGRFSGRQFSNSRSEMNVSTLELGDSALYLCASTDRDTDTQYFGPGTRLTVL.